These 8 T cell receptor beta chains were all obtained from the same sample, sequenced in a study of T cell responses to AZD1222 COVID-19 vaccine. Generated by immunoSEQ multiplex PCR, the TCRdb table keeps only in-frame clones and is missing some. The data contain 90,000 to 140,000 clones, approximately 92% of them singletons. The sequencing here drew on peripheral blood, taken 28 days after the second AZD1222 dose. These receptors were collected from an adult who received the AZD1222 COVID-19 vaccine.

The chain is built from TRBV5-1 and TRBJ2-7; tentatively, D is TRBD2 (6 bases). The CDR3 extends over 14 amino acids. V lost 2 bases to trimming and J lost 5 bases, with 14 bases between them. In germline, CDR1 is SGHRS, CDR2 YFSETQ. This chain's CDR3 is CASSLVAGKNEQYF. CDR3 nucleotides: TGCGCCAGCAGCTTAGTCGCGGGAAAGAACGAGCAGTACTTC.

For the CDR3, the DNA is TGTGCCAGTAGTCTCCGGGTTAGCTCCTACAATGAGCAGTTCTTC. This gives the protein CASSLRVSSYNEQFF. V is TRBV19 and J is TRBJ2-1; D gene uncertain. The CDR3 extends over 15 amino acids. Germline values: CDR1 LNHDA, CDR2 SQIVND (reference sequence). The V end lost 5 bases, the J end lost 0 bases, and 11 bases lay between the germline ends.

The chain has TRBV18 and TRBJ1-4; 7 bases are shared with TRBD1. The CDR3 consists of 16 residues. The junction had 3 bases not matched to a gene; V was cut back by 0 bases and J by 2 bases. CDR1 is KGHSH, CDR2 LQKENI, per germline. This chain's CDR3 is CASSPPGTVTNEKLFF. DNA of the CDR3: TGTGCCAGCTCACCACCCGGGACAGTCACTAATGAAAAACTGTTTTTT.

V is TRBV7-2 and J is TRBJ1-5; D gene uncertain. This CDR3 contains 15 residues. CDR1 is SGHTA, CDR2 FQGNSA, per germline. The V end lost 7 bases, the J end lost 4 bases, and 17 bases lay between the germline ends. This CDR3 is CASNRTTWVNQPQHF. DNA of the CDR3: TGTGCCAGCAACCGCACAACATGGGTAAATCAGCCCCAGCATTTT.

The rearrangement links TRBV28 to TRBJ2-1; 13 positions match TRBD2. The germline gives CDR1 MDHEN, CDR2 SYDVKM. J lost 4 bases, V lost 6 bases, and 9 bases had no gene match. The CDR3 is 17 amino acids. The CDR3 region is CASSPLQTSGGYNEQFF. Here the CDR3 DNA reads TGTGCCAGCAGCCCCCTACAGACTAGCGGGGGGTACAATGAGCAGTTCTTC.

The chain links TRBV27 to TRBJ1-2; possibly TRBD1 for D (6 bases). Looked up from germline, CDR1 is MNHEY and CDR2 is SMNVEV (reference sequence). The V gene lost 4 bases and the J gene lost 8 bases, with 14 bases spanning the gap. The CDR3 runs to 13 residues. The CDR3 DNA reads as TGTGCCAGCAGTTCCAGGGGCTTCCACGGCTACACCTTC. This translates into CASSSRGFHGYTF.

This clone occurred a few times. The chain joins TRBV6-5 to TRBJ2-7, with TRBD2 identical over 8 bases. Germline V gene lookup returns CDR1 MNHEY and CDR2 SVGAGI. With 6 bases clipped from V and 5 bases from J, the junction kept 6 bases outside the gene matches. The CDR3 contains 13 residues. This CDR3 is CASRNGGADEQYF. The CDR3 region has the DNA TGTGCCAGCAGGAACGGGGGGGCTGACGAGCAGTACTTC.

The chain links TRBV27 to TRBJ1-3; D not resolved. Trimming stripped 6 bases from V and 0 bases from J, with 15 bases between. CDR1 and CDR2 from the germline V gene are MNHEY and SMNVEV (reference sequence). This CDR3 has 16 residues. CDR3 nucleotides: TGTGCCAGCAGCAAGTCCGGCTCAACCTCTGGAAACACCATATATTTT. Translating it yields CASSKSGSTSGNTIYF.